This T cell receptor beta chain comes out of a study of blood T cell repertoires in COVID-19. Overall study context: Sites in the United States, Italy and Spain provided acute and convalescent COVID-19 samples. Sources were T cells, B-cell-depleted T cells, or PBMCs; the material itself was cDNA or gDNA.

Germline CDR1 reads MNHEY; CDR2 reads SMNVEV (reference sequence). Trimming removed 5 bases from V and 7 bases from J, with 9 bases in between. This CDR3 region has 12 residues. Original processing methods: Quantification of nucleated cells was approximated via reference gene primer amplification. TCRdb keeps only in-frame clones here, not all; method: immunoSEQ multiplex PCR. Clone size and the V and J calls come from that table; the DNA yielded D and trimming. The sample holds roughly 130,000 clones, over 70% seen once. The source material was peripheral blood. This receptor was taken from a man aged 60-69 years with active or convalescent COVID-19. The chain is built from TRBV27 and TRBJ2-1; weak D call: TRBD2 (5 bases). The CDR3 sequence is CASSLRGNEQFF. The DNA for the CDR3 is TGTGCCAGCAGTCTCCGCGGGAATGAGCAGTTCTTC.